These T cell receptor beta chains were read from a single sample in a study of yellow fever vaccine responses in identical twins. TCRdb reanalysed the RT-PCR reads using MiXCR and keeps one entry per CDR3 protein. Here the sample spans approximately 210 distinct CDR3 sequences, 63% being singletons. The specimen was T cells from blood (PBMCs), unsorted or a sorted subset (not recorded which), collected before or after yellow fever vaccination (not recorded which). The source is a female donor who received the yellow fever vaccine. Each CDR3 is given with its conserved first and last residue. A D gene is named only where the DNA matches it firmly. Clone size appears in some rows only: once, few, many, or a class for an expanded clone.

-,TRBV4-1,TRBJ1-1,TRBD1,CASSQGEGTGREAFF,TGCGCCAGCAGCCAAGGGGAAGGGACAGGTCGTGAAGCTTTCTTT
-,TRBV4-1,TRBJ2-7,-,CASSPAAGVPYEQYF,TGCGCCAGCAGCCCAGCGGCAGGGGTCCCTTACGAGCAGTACTTC
-,TRBV7-9,TRBJ2-1,TRBD2,CASSSPTSGVYNEQFF,TGTGCCAGCAGCTCCCCGACTAGCGGGGTCTACAATGAGCAGTTCTTC
-,TRBV4-1,TRBJ1-5,-,CASSQGGNQPQHF,TGCGCCAGCAGCCAAGGGGGGAATCAGCCCCAGCATTTT
-,TRBV15,TRBJ2-5,-,CATSRVRAEETQYF,TGTGCCACCAGCAGAGTCCGGGCAGAAGAGACCCAGTACTTC
-,TRBV15,TRBJ2-6,-,CATSSHRSSGANVLTF,TGTGCCACCAGCAGTCACAGGTCCTCTGGGGCCAACGTCCTGACTTTC
hyperexpanded,TRBV4-3,TRBJ1-3,TRBD1,CASSQDRVPGNTIYF,TGCGCCAGCAGCCAGGACAGGGTGCCTGGAAACACCATATATTTT
-,TRBV11-1,TRBJ2-2,TRBD2,CASSLALAERAGELFF,TGTGCCAGCAGCTTAGCGCTAGCGGAGCGGGCCGGGGAGCTGTTTTTT
-,TRBV6-1,TRBJ2-1,TRBD2,CASSLLAGHNNEQFF,TGTGCCAGCAGCCTTCTAGCGGGGCATAACAATGAGCAGTTCTTC
-,TRBV23-1,TRBJ1-2,TRBD1,CASSQPTGGRWYGYTF,TGCGCCAGCAGTCAACCGACAGGGGGGCGGTGGTATGGCTACACCTTC
-,TRBV4-1,TRBJ2-7,TRBD2,CASSPLGTSGIYEQYF,TGCGCCAGCAGCCCGTTAGGGACTAGCGGGATCTACGAGCAGTACTTC
-,TRBV4-2,TRBJ2-6,-,CASSPRDSSSGANVLTF,TGTGCCAGCAGCCCTAGGGACTCCAGCTCTGGGGCCAACGTCCTGACTTTC
hyperexpanded,TRBV4-3,TRBJ1-1,-,CASSQEAESEAFF,TGCGCCAGCAGCCAAGAAGCAGAGTCTGAAGCTTTCTTT
-,TRBV7-3,TRBJ1-2,TRBD1,CASSATGGDYGYTF,TGTGCCAGCAGCGCCACAGGGGGCGACTATGGCTACACCTTC
-,TRBV10-3,TRBJ2-1,-,CAIKMGGYNEQFF,TGTGCCATCAAAATGGGCGGGTACAATGAGCAGTTCTTC
few,TRBV4-1,TRBJ1-2,TRBD1,CASSQEDRVGYGYTF,TGCGCCAGCAGCCAAGAGGACAGGGTCGGCTATGGCTACACCTTC
-,TRBV10-3,TRBJ2-2,TRBD2,CATSSPSGGDTGELFF,TGTGCCACCTCATCGCCTAGCGGGGGCGACACCGGGGAGCTGTTTTTT
once,TRBV4-1,TRBJ2-5,-,CASSLGPGQETQYF,TGCGCCAGCAGCCTTGGACCCGGTCAAGAGACCCAGTACTTC
-,TRBV12-3/TRBV12-4,TRBJ2-3,-,CASSLFGYPSTDTQYF,TGTGCCAGCAGTTTGTTTGGCTACCCGAGCACAGATACGCAGTATTTT
hyperexpanded,TRBV23-1,TRBJ1-2,-,CASRGTRDGYTF,TGCGCCAGCAGGGGGACAAGGGATGGCTACACCTTC
-,TRBV4-3,TRBJ1-6,-,CASSQDLYGNSPLHF,TGCGCCAGCAGCCAAGACTTGTACGGAAATTCACCCCTCCACTTT
-,TRBV6-2/TRBV6-3,TRBJ2-7,-,CASSYGAAYEQYF,TGTGCCAGCAGTTATGGGGCAGCCTACGAGCAGTACTTC
-,TRBV6-1,TRBJ2-7,TRBD1,CASSMGQGDSYDQYF,TGTGCCAGCAGTATGGGACAGGGGGACTCCTACGATCAGTACTTC
-,TRBV21-1,TRBJ1-5,-,CASSKEAPDSNQPQHF,TGTGCCAGCAGCAAAGAGGCCCCCGATAGCAATCAGCCCCAGCATTTT
-,TRBV25-1,TRBJ2-1,-,CASMGNEQFF,TGTGCCAGCATGGGCAATGAGCAGTTCTTC
few,TRBV4-3,TRBJ1-2,-,CASSRPPQGTGYTF,TGCGCCAGCAGCCGCCCGCCACAAGGGACGGGCTACACCTTC
few,TRBV10-1,TRBJ1-1,-,CASSSQKNTEAFF,TGCGCCAGCAGTTCACAGAAGAACACTGAAGCTTTCTTT
-,TRBV11-2,TRBJ2-7,TRBD1,CASSSGTGAYEQYF,TGTGCCAGCAGCTCCGGGACAGGGGCATACGAGCAGTACTTC
few,TRBV7-6,TRBJ2-3,-,CASSLGAGTDTQYF,TGTGCCAGCAGCTTAGGGGCCGGCACAGATACGCAGTATTTT
-,TRBV7-9,TRBJ2-7,-,CASSDSLSSYEQYF,TGTGCCAGCTCGGACAGCCTGAGCTCCTACGAGCAGTACTTC
hyperexpanded,TRBV4-3,TRBJ1-1,-,CASSQEAQREAFF,TGCGCCAGCAGCCAAGAGGCGCAGAGAGAAGCTTTCTTT
few,TRBV4-2,TRBJ1-2,-,CASSQEREGLDGYTF,TGTGCCAGCAGCCAAGAGAGGGAGGGGTTGGATGGCTACACCTTC
-,TRBV4-1,TRBJ2-3,-,CASSQLGGPSTDTQYF,TGCGCCAGCAGCCAATTGGGGGGCCCTAGCACAGATACGCAGTATTTT
-,TRBV4-1,TRBJ1-1,TRBD1,CASSHLQGLNTEAFF,TGCGCCAGCAGCCATCTACAGGGGTTGAACACTGAAGCTTTCTTT
-,TRBV4-2,TRBJ2-6,-,CASRSGANVLTF,TGTGCCAGCAGATCTGGGGCCAACGTCCTGACTTTC
-,TRBV6-4,TRBJ2-3,-,CASSDSGGEDTQYF,TGTGCCAGCAGTGACTCGGGGGGCGAAGATACGCAGTATTTT
-,TRBV4-1,TRBJ2-7,-,CASSLPLSSEQYF,TGCGCCAGCAGCCTCCCCTTGTCCTCCGAGCAGTACTTC
-,TRBV7-6,TRBJ2-1,-,CASSLLVGNNEQFF,TGTGCCAGCAGCTTATTGGTTGGCAATAATGAGCAGTTCTTC
-,TRBV6-5,TRBJ1-2,-,CASSYMAGAYGYTF,TGTGCCAGCAGTTACATGGCAGGGGCCTATGGCTACACCTTC
-,TRBV6-1,TRBJ2-1,TRBD2,CASSEAMGGRGEQFF,TGTGCCAGCAGTGAAGCGATGGGAGGGCGGGGTGAGCAGTTCTTC
few,TRBV6-5,TRBJ1-1,-,CASSYSSEAFF,TGTGCCAGCAGTTACTCCTCTGAAGCTTTCTTT
-,TRBV4-3,TRBJ1-3,-,CASSQDAGSSGNTIYF,TGCGCCAGCAGCCAAGATGCCGGGAGTTCTGGAAACACCATATATTTT